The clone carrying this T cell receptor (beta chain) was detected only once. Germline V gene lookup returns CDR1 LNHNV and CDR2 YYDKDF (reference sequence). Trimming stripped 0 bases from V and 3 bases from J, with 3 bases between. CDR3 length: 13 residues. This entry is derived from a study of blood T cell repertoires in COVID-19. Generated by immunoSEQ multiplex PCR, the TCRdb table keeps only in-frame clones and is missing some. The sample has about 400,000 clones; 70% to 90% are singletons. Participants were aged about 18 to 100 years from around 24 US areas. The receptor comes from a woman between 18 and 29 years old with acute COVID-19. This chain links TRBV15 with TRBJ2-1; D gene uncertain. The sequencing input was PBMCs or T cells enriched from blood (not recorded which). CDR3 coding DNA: TGTGCCACCAGCAGAGATTACTACAATGAGCAGTTCTTC. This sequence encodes CATSRDYYNEQFF.